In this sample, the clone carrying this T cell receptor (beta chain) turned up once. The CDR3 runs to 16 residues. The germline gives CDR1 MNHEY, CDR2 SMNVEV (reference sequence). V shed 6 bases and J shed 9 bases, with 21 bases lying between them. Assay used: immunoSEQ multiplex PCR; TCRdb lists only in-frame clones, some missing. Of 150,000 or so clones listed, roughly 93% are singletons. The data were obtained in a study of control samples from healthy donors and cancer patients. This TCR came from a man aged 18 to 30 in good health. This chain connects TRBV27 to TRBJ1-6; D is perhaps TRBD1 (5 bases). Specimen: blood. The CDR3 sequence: CASRGDRVTYGSPLHF. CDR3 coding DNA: TGTGCCAGCAGGGGGGACCGGGTAACATATGGTTCACCCCTCCACTTT.